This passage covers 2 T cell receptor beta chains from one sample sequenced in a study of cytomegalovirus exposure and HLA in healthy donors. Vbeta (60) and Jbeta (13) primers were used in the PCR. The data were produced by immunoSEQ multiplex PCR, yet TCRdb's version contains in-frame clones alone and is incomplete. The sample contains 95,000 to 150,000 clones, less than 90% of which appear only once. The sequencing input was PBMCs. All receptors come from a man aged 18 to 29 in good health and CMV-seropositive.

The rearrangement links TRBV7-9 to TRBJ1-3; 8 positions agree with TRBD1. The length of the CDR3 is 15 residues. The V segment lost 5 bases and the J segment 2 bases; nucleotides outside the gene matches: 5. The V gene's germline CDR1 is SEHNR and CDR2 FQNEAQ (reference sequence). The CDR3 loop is CASSPTGGPGNTIYF. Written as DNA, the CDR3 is TGTGCCAGCAGCCCAACAGGGGGTCCTGGAAACACCATATATTTT.

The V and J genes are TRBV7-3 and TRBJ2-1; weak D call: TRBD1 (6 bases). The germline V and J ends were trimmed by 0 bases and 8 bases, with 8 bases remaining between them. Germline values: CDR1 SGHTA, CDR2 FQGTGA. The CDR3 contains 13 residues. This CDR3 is CASSLTTGHEQFF. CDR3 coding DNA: TGTGCCAGCAGCTTAACGACAGGACATGAGCAGTTCTTC.